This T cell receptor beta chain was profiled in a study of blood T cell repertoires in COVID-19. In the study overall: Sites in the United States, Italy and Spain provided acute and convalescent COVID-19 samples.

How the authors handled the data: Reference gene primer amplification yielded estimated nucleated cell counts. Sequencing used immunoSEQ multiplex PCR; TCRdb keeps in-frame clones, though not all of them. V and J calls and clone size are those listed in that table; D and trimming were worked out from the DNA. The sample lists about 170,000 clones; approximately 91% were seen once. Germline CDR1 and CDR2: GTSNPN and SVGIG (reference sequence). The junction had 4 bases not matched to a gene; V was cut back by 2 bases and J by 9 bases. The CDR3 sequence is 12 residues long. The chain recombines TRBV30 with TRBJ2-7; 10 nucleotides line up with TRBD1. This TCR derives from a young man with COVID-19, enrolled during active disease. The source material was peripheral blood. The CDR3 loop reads CAWSTRTGGQYF. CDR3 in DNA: TGTGCCTGGAGTACTCGGACAGGGGGGCAGTACTTC.